One sample yielded the 18 T cell receptor beta chains listed below, sequenced in a study of T-cell memory formation after mild COVID-19. MiXCR was run by TCRdb on the 5' RACE reads, yielding one entry per CDR3 protein. This sample has 550,000 to 600,000 distinct CDR3 sequences, with around a sixth found just once. Sequencing was done on a sample of PBMCs or a T cell subset sorted from them (not recorded which). These receptors originate from an adult woman who had mild COVID-19 (a few samples of this study predate the infection). Cell type and time point are not known.

V usage is TRBV24-1 and J usage is TRBJ2-3; no firm D call. The V gene's germline CDR1 is KGHDR and CDR2 SFDVKD. The length of the CDR3 is 11 residues. Between the trimmed V and J ends, which lost 9 bases and 6 bases, there was a span of 9 bases. The CDR3 protein is CATRGSDTQYF. The CDR3, as DNA: TGTGCCACCCGTGGTTCGGATACGCAGTATTTT.

The V and J genes are TRBV5-1 and TRBJ2-1; 11 bases are shared with TRBD1. V lost 6 bases and J lost 8; bases outside the gene matches: 4. The CDR3 runs to 13 residues. CDR1 and CDR2 from the germline V gene are SGHRS and YFSETQ. The DNA for the CDR3 is TGCGCCAGCAAGGGACAGGGGGTCTATGAGCAGTTCTTC. This codes for CASKGQGVYEQFF. Based on the CDR3 plus reference TRBV5-1 and TRBJ2-1, the full variable domain is KAGVTQTPRYLIKTRGQQVTLSCSPISGHRSVSWYQQTPGQGLQFLFEYFSETQRNKGNFPGRFSGRQFSNSRSEMNVSTLELGDSALYLCASKGQGVYEQFFGPGTRLTVL.

The J gene is TRBJ2-1, the V gene TRBV20-1; TRBD2 matches 7 bases. Germline assignment: CDR1 DFQATT and CDR2 SNEGSKA (reference sequence). With 2 bases clipped from V and 0 bases from J, the junction kept 4 bases outside the gene matches. The CDR3 is 15 amino acids. The CDR3 spells CSARPRTSSYNEQFF. CDR3 DNA: TGCAGTGCTAGACCCCGGACTAGCTCCTACAATGAGCAGTTCTTC.

The V and J genes are TRBV10-2 and TRBJ2-7; TRBD2 is a possible D gene (6 bases). Trimming shortened V by 0 bases and J by 3 bases, and 12 bases separated the two germline ends. The CDR3 contains 15 residues. Germline V CDR1 and CDR2: WSHSY, SAAADI. The CDR3 region is CASSESSGPYYEQYF. CDR3 in DNA: TGCGCCAGCAGTGAGTCCAGCGGGCCTTACTACGAGCAGTACTTC.

This chain uses TRBV24-1 with TRBJ2-2; the D is unclear. The CDR3 spans 14 residues. V was pared by 2 bases and J by 4 bases, with 7 bases between. Germline assignment: CDR1 KGHDR and CDR2 SFDVKD. CDR3: CATSDSLATGELFF. In DNA form, the CDR3 reads TGTGCCACCAGTGATTCCCTCGCCACCGGGGAGCTGTTTTTT.

The chain is built from TRBV2 and TRBJ2-7; D remains ambiguous. With 4 bases removed from V and 0 bases from J, the gap between germline ends came to 10 bases. Looked up from germline, CDR1 is SNHLY and CDR2 is FYNNEI. The CDR3 runs 14 residues. The CDR3 here is CASSGEESSYEQYF. The DNA for the CDR3 is TGTGCCAGCAGTGGGGAAGAGAGCTCCTACGAGCAGTACTTC.

A few counts support this clonotype. J is TRBJ2-2 and V is TRBV7-9, with D possibly TRBD2 on 5 matching bases. The CDR3 loop spans 16 amino acids. Trimming took off 3 bases at V and 0 bases at J, with 11 bases between the two ends. Germline V gives CDR1 SEHNR, CDR2 FQNEAQ (reference sequence). In DNA, the CDR3 is TGTGCCAGCAGCTTTTACGTCGGGGCGAACACCGGGGAGCTGTTTTTT. This sequence encodes CASSFYVGANTGELFF.

The chain has TRBV6-6 and TRBJ2-7; D remains ambiguous. This CDR3 contains 14 residues. Germline V gene sequence: CDR1 MNHNY, CDR2 SVGAGI (reference sequence). Trimming left V 7 bases short and J 3 bases short, with 16 bases between. CDR3 region: CASTTTGGIYEQYF. The CDR3 DNA is TGTGCCAGCACCACTACCGGCGGTATCTACGAGCAGTACTTC.

The chain uses TRBV11-2 and TRBJ2-3; TRBD2 matches 7 bases. The CDR3 extends over 15 amino acids. CDR1 and CDR2 from the germline V gene are SGHAT and FQNNGV. Germline trimming cut 5 bases from V and 4 bases from J; bases unmatched to any gene: 9. The CDR3 coding sequence is TGTGCCAGCAGCCCTACTCCGGGGGGATCAGATACGCAGTATTTT. Its protein is CASSPTPGGSDTQYF. The full variable domain, in which reference TRBV11-2 and TRBJ2-3 provide the parts outside the CDR3, is EAGVAQSPRYKIIEKRQSVAFWCNPISGHATLYWYQQILGQGPKLLIQFQNNGVVDDSQLPKDRFSAERLKGVDSTLKIQPAKLEDSAVYLCASSPTPGGSDTQYFGPGTRLTVL.

This clonotype was seen more than once but under ten times. The chain links TRBV29-1 to TRBJ2-3, with 7 bases fitting TRBD2. In germline, CDR1 is SQVTM, CDR2 ANQGSEA. The V gene end was trimmed by 4 bases and the J gene end by 1 base; junction bases not matched to a gene: 17. The CDR3 covers 18 residues. CDR3 amino acids: CSVARPSGNLRGTDTQYF. The CDR3 nucleotides read TGCAGCGTTGCGAGGCCTAGCGGAAACTTAAGGGGCACAGATACGCAGTATTTT.

The chain has TRBV20-1 and TRBJ2-5; D may be TRBD1 or TRBD2 (5 bases each). Trimming removed 5 bases at V and 5 bases at J, with 15 bases between. Germline V gene data show CDR1 as DFQATT and CDR2 as SNEGSKA (reference sequence). CDR3 length: 13 residues. CDR3 in DNA: TGCAGTGCTGGGACGGACATGATGGAGACCCAGTACTTC. As protein: CSAGTDMMETQYF.

The rearrangement links TRBV5-1 to TRBJ1-1; tentatively, D is TRBD1 (5 bases). The CDR3 is 13 residues long. Germline V lookup: CDR1 SGHRS, CDR2 YFSETQ. The V end lost 4 bases, the J end lost 3 bases, and 10 bases lay between the germline ends. The CDR3 region is CASSVTDYTEAFF. The DNA for the CDR3 is TGCGCCAGCAGCGTGACAGATTACACTGAAGCTTTCTTT.

The chain uses TRBV2 and TRBJ2-7; 8 nucleotides line up with TRBD1. CDR3 length equals 14 residues. Unmatched junction bases numbered 7, after V lost 5 bases and J lost 4 bases. CDR1 and CDR2 (germline): SNHLY, FYNNEI. The CDR3 reads CASSRTGREYEQYF. The CDR3 region has the DNA TGTGCCAGCAGTCGGACAGGGAGAGAGTACGAGCAGTACTTC. Variable domain in full (rest from reference TRBV2 and TRBJ2-7): EPEVTQTPSHQVTQMGQEVILRCVPISNHLYFYWYRQILGQKVEFLVSFYNNEISEKSEIFDDQFSVERPDGSNFTLKIRSTKLEDSAMYFCASSRTGREYEQYFGPGTRLTVT.

This clonotype was counted a few times. The chain employs TRBV27 and TRBJ2-7; D is undetermined. Germline lookup yields CDR1 MNHEY and CDR2 SMNVEV (reference sequence). The CDR3 is 13 amino acids. V was cut by 3 bases and J by 7 bases, with 13 bases left in between. CDR3 DNA sequence: TGTGCCAGCAGTTTCATGGGTAATGGTGAGCAGTACTTC. Protein product: CASSFMGNGEQYF.

This clonotype was picked up a small number of times. The rearrangement links TRBV5-1 to TRBJ2-7, with TRBD1 matching over 10 bases. V lost 4 bases and J lost 4; bases outside the gene matches: 5. The germline CDR1 and CDR2 sequences are SGHRS and YFSETQ. The CDR3 loop spans 14 amino acids. The CDR3 region is CASSLGQGEYEQYF. The CDR3 DNA follows: TGCGCCAGCAGCCTAGGACAGGGGGAGTACGAGCAGTACTTC.

This sequence joins TRBV15 and TRBJ2-3, with D unresolved. Germline CDR1 reads LNHNV; CDR2 reads YYDKDF (reference sequence). The germline V and J ends were trimmed by 3 bases and 4 bases, with 14 bases remaining between them. This CDR3 region has 15 residues. The CDR3 DNA reads TGTGCCACCAGCAGGTCGACTCCACCCCCAGATACGCAGTATTTT. Translation gives CATSRSTPPPDTQYF.

This clonotype occurred a few times. The chain couples TRBV5-6 to TRBJ1-1, with a tentative D call TRBD1 (6 bases). CDR1 SGHDT and CDR2 YYEEEE come from the germline V gene. There are 16 residues in the CDR3. Trimming shortened V by 5 bases and J by 3 bases, and 20 bases separated the two germline ends. DNA of the CDR3: TGTGCCAGCAGTTTTGGGGACAACGGCAGGGACACTGAAGCTTTCTTT. Encoded protein: CASSFGDNGRDTEAFF.

This clonotype came up a few times. The rearrangement links TRBV30 to TRBJ1-5, with D tentatively TRBD1 (6 bases). V was trimmed by 5 bases and J by 0 bases, leaving 8 bases between them. Germline CDR1 is GTSNPN and CDR2 is SVGIG (reference sequence). The CDR3 has 13 amino acids. CDR3 loop: CAWGQHSNQPQHF. CDR3 coding DNA: TGTGCCTGGGGACAGCATAGCAATCAGCCCCAGCATTTT.